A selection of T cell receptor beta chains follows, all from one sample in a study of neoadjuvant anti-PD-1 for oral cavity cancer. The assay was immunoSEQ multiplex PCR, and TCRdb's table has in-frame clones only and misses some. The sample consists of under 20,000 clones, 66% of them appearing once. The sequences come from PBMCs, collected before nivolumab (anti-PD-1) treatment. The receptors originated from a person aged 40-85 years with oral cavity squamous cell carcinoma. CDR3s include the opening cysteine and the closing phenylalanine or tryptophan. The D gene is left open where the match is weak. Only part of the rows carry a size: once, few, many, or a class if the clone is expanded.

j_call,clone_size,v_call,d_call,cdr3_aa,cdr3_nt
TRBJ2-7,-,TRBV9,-,CASSEAEATSYEQYF,TGTGCCAGCAGCGAGGCGGAGGCGACGTCCTACGAGCAGTACTTC
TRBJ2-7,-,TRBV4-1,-,CASSLGSLYEQYF,TGCGCCAGCAGCCTCGGAAGTTTGTACGAGCAGTACTTC
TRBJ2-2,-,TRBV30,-,CAWSEAGFSAGELFF,TGTGCCTGGAGTGAGGCGGGTTTTAGTGCCGGGGAGCTGTTTTTT
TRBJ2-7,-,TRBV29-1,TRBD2,CSVGGGLAGHEQYF,TGCAGCGTCGGGGGGGGACTAGCGGGACACGAGCAGTACTTC
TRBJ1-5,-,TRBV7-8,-,CASSLALGYSNQPQHF,TGTGCCAGCAGCTTAGCGCTGGGCTATAGCAATCAGCCCCAGCATTTT
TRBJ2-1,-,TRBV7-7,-,CASSLGGTTTNEQFF,TGTGCTAGCAGCTTAGGTGGAACTACCACCAATGAGCAGTTCTTC
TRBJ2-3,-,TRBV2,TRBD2,CANGLAGGADTQYF,TGTGCCAACGGACTAGCGGGAGGGGCAGATACGCAGTATTTT
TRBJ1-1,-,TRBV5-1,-,CASSLRSGNTEAFF,TGCGCCAGCAGCTTGAGGTCGGGGAACACTGAAGCTTTCTTT
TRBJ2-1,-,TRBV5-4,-,CASSLDLGVGEGNEQFF,TGTGCCAGCAGCTTGGATTTGGGAGTGGGTGAAGGGAATGAGCAGTTCTTC
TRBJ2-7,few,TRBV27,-,CASSVPGLPTYEQYF,TGTGCCAGCAGTGTACCGGGACTTCCGACCTACGAGCAGTACTTC
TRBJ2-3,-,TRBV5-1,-,CASSLAVGLSDTQYF,TGCGCCAGCAGCTTGGCCGTAGGGCTGTCCGATACGCAGTATTTT
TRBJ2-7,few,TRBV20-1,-,CSANGLYEQYF,TGCAGTGCTAACGGACTCTACGAGCAGTACTTC
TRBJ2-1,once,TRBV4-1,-,CASSPPLARDEQFF,TGCGCCAGCAGCCCCCCCTTGGCTCGCGATGAGCAGTTCTTC
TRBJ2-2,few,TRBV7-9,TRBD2,CASSSYPTSGRTGELFF,TGTGCCAGCAGCTCCTATCCGACTAGCGGGAGGACCGGGGAGCTGTTTTTT
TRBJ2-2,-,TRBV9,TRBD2,CASSVDPAGGGELFF,TGTGCCAGCAGCGTAGATCCGGCGGGAGGCGGGGAGCTGTTTTTT
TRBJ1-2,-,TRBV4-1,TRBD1,CASSQTGGYGYTF,TGCGCCAGCAGCCAAACAGGGGGCTACGGCTACACCTTC
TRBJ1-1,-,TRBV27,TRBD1,CASSLMGQGAEAFF,TGTGCCAGCAGTTTAATGGGACAGGGGGCTGAAGCTTTCTTT